The sequence of this TCR beta chain was determined in a study of shared clonotypes between healthy human individuals. CDR1 and CDR2 (germline): SGHNT, YYREEE (reference sequence). This CDR3 is built from 17 residues. Between the trimmed V and J ends, which lost 4 bases and 2 bases, there was a span of 18 bases. The CD4+ fraction was divided into a CD45RA+ naive subset and a CD45RA-negative memory subset. Study outcomes and limitations: Read depth was anticipated to influence clonotype sharing among donors.

This clone was observed once. Its target is not known. The assay used deep level. As processed by the authors: Filtering differed for immunoSEQ, which gave only junction sequences without quality scores. Clones were read by immunoSEQ multiplex PCR, and TCRdb kept only the in-frame ones, dropping some. The V and J calls and clone size are taken from that table; D and trimming were inferred from the DNA. The table lists over a million clones, around three quarters of them singletons. Material: memory CD4+ T cells from PBMCs. Documented subset: CD45RA-negative fraction. The TCR comes from a man aged 18 to 30 in good health. Some clones in this sample may be carry-over from other donors' samples. V gene TRBV5-4 combines with J gene TRBJ2-2; D assignment may be TRBD1 or TRBD2 (7 bases each). CDR3 bases: TGTGCCAGCAGCCCCCGGGACAGCGGGATTAACACCGGGGAGCTGTTTTTT. Encoded protein: CASSPRDSGINTGELFF.